One and the same sample provided the 27 T cell receptor beta chains below, sequenced in a study of radiotherapy plus CTLA-4 blockade in lung cancer. Sequencing used immunoSEQ multiplex PCR; TCRdb keeps in-frame clones, though not all of them. This table holds about 100,000 clones, about four fifths found once. Sequencing used peripheral blood, obtained from a patient treated with radiotherapy plus ipilimumab. These TCRs come from a human donor with non-small cell lung cancer who had stable disease on radiotherapy plus ipilimumab.

The chain links TRBV28 to TRBJ1-4; D not resolved. This CDR3 is built from 11 residues. With 2 bases removed from V and 14 bases from J, the gap between germline ends came to 9 bases. CDR1 MDHEN and CDR2 SYDVKM come from the germline V gene. CDR3 residues: CASSLEKGLFF. In nucleotides, the CDR3 is TGTGCCAGCAGTTTAGAGAAAGGGCTGTTTTTT.

The sample holds one count of this clone. V gene TRBV7-3 combines with J gene TRBJ2-1; D gene ambiguous. V lost 1 base and J lost 5, with 3 bases in between. The CDR3 sequence is 12 residues long. Germline lookup yields CDR1 SGHTA and CDR2 FQGTGA. The DNA for the CDR3 is TGTGCCAGCAGCTTAATCCACAATGAGCAGTTCTTC. This sequence encodes CASSLIHNEQFF. Variable domain in full (rest from reference TRBV7-3 and TRBJ2-1): GAGVSQTPSNKVTEKGKYVELRCDPISGHTALYWYRQSLGQGPEFLIYFQGTGAADDSGLPNDRFFAVRPEGSVSTLKIQRTERGDSAVYLCASSLIHNEQFFGPGTRLTVL.

This clone has more than one count but fewer than ten. The rearrangement joins TRBV29-1 to TRBJ2-3, with D perhaps TRBD1 or TRBD2 (5 bases each). CDR1 is SQVTM and CDR2 is ANQGSEA in the germline V gene. This CDR3 region has 13 residues. Deletions cut 7 bases from V and 2 bases from J, with 13 bases between. CDR3 region: CSARDPLTDTQYF. The CDR3 DNA reads TGCAGCGCCAGGGACCCTCTCACAGATACGCAGTATTTT.

The rearrangement joins TRBV15 to TRBJ1-2; 7 positions agree with TRBD1. The germline V gene has CDR1 LNHNV and CDR2 YYDKDF (reference sequence). J gave up 4 bases and V 3 bases, and 8 bases lay outside the gene matches. This CDR3 is 15 amino acids long. CDR3 sequence (DNA): TGTGCCACCAGCAGGGAAACACAGGGGTCCTATGGCTACACCTTC. It specifies CATSRETQGSYGYTF.

The rearrangement joins TRBV2 to TRBJ2-5, with 13 bases that match TRBD2. The V and J ends lost 5 bases and 7 bases, in that order; junction bases with no gene match: 7. The CDR3 runs to 15 residues. Germline CDR1 and CDR2: SNHLY and FYNNEI. The DNA of the CDR3 is TGTGCCAGCAGTAGGGGGACTAGCGGGGTAGGGACCCAGTACTTC. It codes for CASSRGTSGVGTQYF.

The chain has TRBV7-8 and TRBJ1-5, with D possibly TRBD1 on 5 matching bases. V was clipped by 0 bases and J by 2 bases, with 5 bases between them. Looked up from germline, CDR1 is SGHVS and CDR2 is FQNEAQ. The CDR3 contains 14 residues. The CDR3 sequence is CASSLAGGNQPQHF. Written as DNA, the CDR3 is TGTGCCAGCAGCTTAGCAGGGGGCAATCAGCCCCAGCATTTT.

This sequence joins TRBV15 and TRBJ2-1, with TRBD2 matching 11 bases. CDR3 length: 13 amino acids. Trimming cost V 7 bases and J 8 bases; bases outside gene matches: 4. Germline V CDR1 and CDR2: LNHNV, YYDKDF (reference sequence). The CDR3 sequence is CATTGLAGDEQFF. In nucleotides, the CDR3 is TGTGCCACCACCGGACTAGCGGGCGATGAGCAGTTCTTC. The whole variable domain, filled in from reference TRBV15 and TRBJ2-1, reads DAMVIQNPRYQVTQFGKPVTLSCSQTLNHNVMYWYQQKSSQAPKLLFHYYDKDFNNEADTPDNFQSRRPNTSFCFLDIRSPGLGDTAMYLCATTGLAGDEQFFGPGTRLTVL.

This clone turned up a few times. The rearrangement joins TRBV19 to TRBJ1-3; possible D gene TRBD1, 6 bases. The CDR3 contains 15 residues. Trimming pared 7 bases from V and 2 bases from J, leaving 15 bases between. Germline V lookup: CDR1 LNHDA, CDR2 SQIVND (reference sequence). In DNA, the CDR3 is TGTGCCAGTACCCCTTTCGACAGGCCTGGAAACACCATATATTTT. Residues: CASTPFDRPGNTIYF.

This clone showed up just once. The gene calls are TRBV29-1 and TRBJ2-3, with D unclear. Germline assignment: CDR1 SQVTM and CDR2 ANQGSEA. The CDR3 is made up of 10 amino acids. The V end lost 7 bases, the J end lost 1 base, and 3 bases lay between the germline ends. The DNA for the CDR3 is TGCAGCGGGGGCACAGATACGCAGTATTTT. This sequence encodes CSGGTDTQYF.

The chain employs TRBV30 and TRBJ1-1; the match to TRBD1 covers 8 bases. Trimming cost V 2 bases and J 5 bases; bases outside gene matches: 7. Germline loops: CDR1 GTSNPN, CDR2 SVGIG (reference sequence). The CDR3 is 14 amino acids. The CDR3 is CAWSPRGRGTEAFF. The DNA for the CDR3 is TGTGCCTGGAGTCCCAGGGGGCGCGGAACTGAAGCTTTCTTT.

The V and J genes are TRBV27 and TRBJ1-1; 8 bases align to TRBD1. The CDR3 covers 15 residues. Germline loops: CDR1 MNHEY, CDR2 SMNVEV (reference sequence). V lost 1 base to trimming and J lost 0 bases; unmatched junction nucleotides: 1. The CDR3 loop reads CASSLYRGLNTEAFF. The CDR3, as DNA: TGTGCCAGCAGTTTATACAGGGGGTTGAACACTGAAGCTTTCTTT.

This chain uses TRBV10-1 with TRBJ1-1; possible D gene TRBD1, 6 bases. Germline CDR1 reads WNHNN; CDR2 reads SYGVQD (reference sequence). The CDR3 sequence is 14 residues long. V was trimmed by 6 bases and J by 3 bases, leaving 14 bases between them. The CDR3 DNA follows: TGCGCCAGCAGACAGGGATTCGGGTACACTGAAGCTTTCTTT. This gives the protein CASRQGFGYTEAFF.

The chain uses TRBV19 and TRBJ1-5, with 7 bases identical to TRBD1. The CDR3 runs 17 residues. CDR1 is LNHDA, CDR2 SQIVND, per germline (reference sequence). The ends lost 3 bases at V and 2 bases at J; junction bases unmatched: 10. CDR3 sequence: CASSIDNRGGGNQPQHF. CDR3 coding DNA: TGTGCCAGTAGTATCGATAACAGGGGCGGAGGCAATCAGCCCCAGCATTTT.

The chain links TRBV6-1 to TRBJ1-6; D is unresolved. Trimming took 4 bases from V and 0 from J, leaving 10 bases between them. This CDR3 comprises 16 residues. Germline V CDR1 and CDR2: MNHNS, SASEGT. The CDR3 here is CASSVFSSSYNSPLHF. The CDR3 nucleotides read TGTGCCAGCAGTGTTTTCAGCAGCTCCTATAATTCACCCCTCCACTTT.

This clone was seen just once. The chain couples TRBV5-6 to TRBJ1-2; D possibly corresponds to TRBD1 (5 bases). V was shortened by 7 bases and J by 7 bases, with 17 bases between the two germline ends. CDR3 size: 13 residues. The germline V gene has CDR1 SGHDT and CDR2 YYEEEE. CDR3 amino acids: CASQLWGYGGYTF. CDR3 in DNA: TGTGCCAGCCAACTTTGGGGCTATGGTGGCTACACCTTC.

This sequence joins TRBV30 and TRBJ1-5, with 7 bases lining up with TRBD1. Germline V gene sequence: CDR1 GTSNPN, CDR2 SVGIG (reference sequence). Losses at the gene ends were 1 base for V and 4 bases for J; bases not matched to a gene: 1. There are 13 residues in the CDR3. CDR3 residues: CAWSGQGNQPQHF. In DNA form, the CDR3 reads TGTGCCTGGAGTGGACAGGGAAATCAGCCCCAGCATTTT.

The gene calls are TRBV5-4 and TRBJ2-5; 11 bases agree with TRBD2. This CDR3 spans 15 amino acids. Germline assignment: CDR1 SGHNT and CDR2 YYREEE (reference sequence). Trimming removed 4 bases from V and 3 bases from J; junction bases left unmatched: 5. Here the CDR3 DNA reads TGTGCCAGCAGCGCTCGACTAGCGGGGAAAGAGACCCAGTACTTC. Translated: CASSARLAGKETQYF.

The V call is TRBV18, the J call TRBJ1-1; D is undetermined. CDR1 is KGHSH, CDR2 LQKENI, per germline. The CDR3 totals 12 residues. V dropped 4 bases and J dropped 1 base, with 4 bases sitting between them. DNA of the CDR3: TGTGCCAGCTCACAGAGGAACACTGAAGCTTTCTTT. It yields the protein CASSQRNTEAFF. The entire variable domain, with the rest obtained from reference TRBV18 and TRBJ1-1, is as follows: NAGVMQNPRHLVRRRGQEARLRCSPMKGHSHVYWYRQLPEEGLKFMVYLQKENIIDESGMPKERFSAEFPKEGPSILRIQQVVRGDSAAYFCASSQRNTEAFFGQGTRLTVV.

The chain links TRBV11-1 to TRBJ2-1; D is unresolved. The germline CDR1 and CDR2 sequences are SGHAT and FQDESV (reference sequence). The CDR3 runs to 12 residues. The ends were cut back, 8 bases at V and 2 bases at J, with 7 bases in the middle. CDR3 DNA: TGTGCCAGCGGGCTAGCCTACAATGAGCAGTTCTTC. It is translated as CASGLAYNEQFF.

The CDR3 loop is CASSLARQGSEKLFF. CDR3 DNA sequence: TGTGCCAGCAGCTTGGCCCGGCAGGGCAGTGAAAAACTGTTTTTT. V usage is TRBV5-8 and J usage is TRBJ1-4, with TRBD1 as a possible D gene (5 bases). CDR3 length: 15 residues. V was clipped by 0 bases and J by 7 bases, with 13 bases between them. Germline CDR1 SGHTS, CDR2 YDEGEE.

V usage is TRBV30 and J usage is TRBJ1-3; D is uncertain. In germline, CDR1 is GTSNPN, CDR2 SVGIG (reference sequence). The CDR3 totals 14 residues. The V end lost 0 bases, the J end lost 9 bases, and 15 bases lay between the germline ends. DNA for the CDR3: TGTGCCTGGAGTGTACGAGTGTCTGGTGGCACCATATATTTT. It specifies CAWSVRVSGGTIYF.

The J gene is TRBJ1-6, the V gene TRBV5-4; TRBD1 is a possible D gene (5 bases). V lost 4 bases to trimming and J lost 5 bases, with 10 bases between them. CDR3 length equals 14 residues. Germline lookup yields CDR1 SGHNT and CDR2 YYREEE (reference sequence). DNA of the CDR3: TGTGCCAGCAGCGCGGACATAGATAATTCACCCCTCCACTTT. The encoded protein is CASSADIDNSPLHF.

This clone showed up just a few times. The chain is built from TRBV5-1 and TRBJ2-3; the D gene is possibly TRBD1 (5 bases). The CDR3 covers 14 residues. CDR1 and CDR2 (germline): SGHRS, YFSETQ. The germline V and J ends were trimmed by 3 bases and 4 bases, with 12 bases remaining between them. The CDR3: CASSSGLDSDTQYF. The CDR3 region has the DNA TGCGCCAGCAGCTCAGGGCTTGACTCAGATACGCAGTATTTT.

V and J are TRBV6-1 and TRBJ2-1; perhaps D is TRBD1 or TRBD2 (5 bases each). Germline CDR1 is MNHNS and CDR2 is SASEGT. Trimming pared 7 bases from V and 4 bases from J, leaving 17 bases between. CDR3 length: 15 residues. CDR3 loop: CASTTRGTQYNEQFF. The CDR3 nucleotides are TGTGCCAGCACCACGAGAGGGACCCAATACAATGAGCAGTTCTTC.

The V call is TRBV5-1, the J call TRBJ2-2, with D hard to call. The germline gives CDR1 SGHRS, CDR2 YFSETQ. The CDR3 consists of 15 residues. V lost 4 bases and J 3 bases, leaving 13 bases between the germline ends. The CDR3 DNA reads as TGCGCCAGCAGCCCGACGGCAGATCACACCGGGGAGCTGTTTTTT. Protein product: CASSPTADHTGELFF.

V is TRBV28 and J is TRBJ1-1; no clear D gene. Trimming took 3 bases from V and 11 from J, leaving 10 bases between them. The CDR3 extends over 11 amino acids. Germline assignment: CDR1 MDHEN and CDR2 SYDVKM. The CDR3 DNA is TGTGCCAGCAGTTTCTTGAGTGGGGCTTTCTTT. It translates to CASSFLSGAFF. Complete variable domain (other parts from reference TRBV28 and TRBJ1-1): DVKVTQSSRYLVKRTGEKVFLECVQDMDHENMFWYRQDPGLGLRLIYFSYDVKMKEKGDIPEGYSVSREKKERFSLILESASTNQTSMYLCASSFLSGAFFGQGTRLTVV.

The chain is built from TRBV27 and TRBJ1-5; 9 nucleotides agree with TRBD1. The CDR3 sequence is 15 residues long. CDR1 and CDR2 (germline): MNHEY, SMNVEV (reference sequence). J gave up 1 base and V 3 bases, and 1 base lay outside the gene matches. DNA for the CDR3: TGTGCCAGCAGTTTGACAGGGGGAAGCAATCAGCCCCAGCATTTT. Translating it yields CASSLTGGSNQPQHF.